What follows describes a single T cell receptor beta chain. This sample was taken from a study of blood T cell repertoires in COVID-19. The overall study: The cDNA or gDNA used as material had been derived from T cells, B-cell-depleted T cells, or PBMCs.

Assay used: immunoSEQ multiplex PCR; TCRdb lists only in-frame clones, some missing. Of roughly 170,000 clones in the sample, approximately 87% were seen once. CDR3 length: 19 amino acids. Trimming removed 4 bases from V and 5 bases from J; junction bases left unmatched: 14. In germline, CDR1 is KGHDR, CDR2 SFDVKD. This sequence originates from a woman aged 70 to 79 with COVID-19, enrolled during active disease. The sample taken for sequencing was peripheral blood. This chain uses TRBV24-1 with TRBJ2-3, with TRBD2 matching 13 bases. The CDR3 reads CATSDQGTSGKMFGDTQYF. The CDR3 DNA sequence: TGTGCCACCAGTGACCAAGGGACTAGCGGGAAGATGTTTGGAGATACGCAGTATTTT.